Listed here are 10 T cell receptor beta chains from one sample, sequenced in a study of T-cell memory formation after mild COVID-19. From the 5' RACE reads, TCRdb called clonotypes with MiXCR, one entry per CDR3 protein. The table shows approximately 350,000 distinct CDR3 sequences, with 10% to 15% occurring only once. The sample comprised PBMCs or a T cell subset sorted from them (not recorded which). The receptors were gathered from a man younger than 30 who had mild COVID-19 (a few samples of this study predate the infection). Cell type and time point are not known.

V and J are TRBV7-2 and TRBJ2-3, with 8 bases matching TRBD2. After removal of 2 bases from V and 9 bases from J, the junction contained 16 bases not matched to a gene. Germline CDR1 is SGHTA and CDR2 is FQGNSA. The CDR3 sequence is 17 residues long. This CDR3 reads CASSLRGSVAGPGTQYF. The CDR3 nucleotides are TGTGCCAGCAGCTTAAGGGGCTCGGTAGCGGGGCCCGGGACGCAGTATTTT.

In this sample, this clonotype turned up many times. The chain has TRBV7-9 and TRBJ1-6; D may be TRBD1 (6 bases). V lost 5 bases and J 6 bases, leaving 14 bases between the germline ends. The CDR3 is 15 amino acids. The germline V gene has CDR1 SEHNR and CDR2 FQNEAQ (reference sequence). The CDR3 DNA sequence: TGTGCCAGCAGCCCCAGTTGGGGGGCTAATTCACCCCTCCACTTT. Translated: CASSPSWGANSPLHF.

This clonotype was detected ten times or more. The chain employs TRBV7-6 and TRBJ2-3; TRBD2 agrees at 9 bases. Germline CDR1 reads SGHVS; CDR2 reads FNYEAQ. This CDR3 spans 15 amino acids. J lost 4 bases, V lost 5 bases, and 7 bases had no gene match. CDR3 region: CASSVGGGAPDTQYF. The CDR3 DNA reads TGTGCCAGCAGCGTGGGCGGGGGGGCCCCAGATACGCAGTATTTT. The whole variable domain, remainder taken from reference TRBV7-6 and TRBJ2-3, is GAGVSQSPRYKVTKRGQDVALRCDPISGHVSLYWYRQALGQGPEFLTYFNYEAQQDKSGLPNDRFSAERPEGSISTLTIQRTEQRDSAMYRCASSVGGGAPDTQYFGPGTRLTVL.

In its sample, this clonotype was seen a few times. This CDR3 is CASSLVARPNEKLFF. DNA for the CDR3: TGTGCCAGCAGCTTAGTGGCCAGACCGAATGAAAAACTGTTTTTT. V is TRBV7-2 and J is TRBJ1-4; unclear D gene. This CDR3 contains 15 residues. Trimming left V 1 base short and J 5 bases short, with 11 bases between. Germline V gives CDR1 SGHTA, CDR2 FQGNSA. Full variable domain (rest looked up from reference TRBV7-2 and TRBJ1-4): GAGVSQSPSNKVTEKGKDVELRCDPISGHTALYWYRQSLGQGLEFLIYFQGNSAPDKSGLPSDRFSAERTGGSVSTLTIQRTQQEDSAVYLCASSLVARPNEKLFFGSGTQLSVL.

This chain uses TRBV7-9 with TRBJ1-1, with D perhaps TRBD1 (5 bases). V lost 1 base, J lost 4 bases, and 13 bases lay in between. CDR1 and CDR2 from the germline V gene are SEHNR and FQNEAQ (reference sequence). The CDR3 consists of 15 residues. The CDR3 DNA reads TGTGCCAGCAGCTTAGGGGACCCGGTTACCACTGAAGCTTTCTTT. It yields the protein CASSLGDPVTTEAFF.

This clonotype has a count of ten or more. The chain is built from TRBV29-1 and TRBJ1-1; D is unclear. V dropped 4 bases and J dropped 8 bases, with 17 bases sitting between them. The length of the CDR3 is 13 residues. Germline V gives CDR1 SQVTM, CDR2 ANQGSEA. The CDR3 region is CSVGVTLDLEAFF. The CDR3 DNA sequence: TGCAGCGTTGGGGTCACATTGGATTTGGAAGCTTTCTTT.

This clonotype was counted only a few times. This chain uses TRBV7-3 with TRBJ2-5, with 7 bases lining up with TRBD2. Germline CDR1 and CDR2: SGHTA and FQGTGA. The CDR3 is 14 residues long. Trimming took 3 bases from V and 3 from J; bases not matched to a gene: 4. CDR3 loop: CASSLGGMEETQYF. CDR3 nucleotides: TGTGCCAGCAGCTTGGGGGGGATGGAAGAGACCCAGTACTTC.

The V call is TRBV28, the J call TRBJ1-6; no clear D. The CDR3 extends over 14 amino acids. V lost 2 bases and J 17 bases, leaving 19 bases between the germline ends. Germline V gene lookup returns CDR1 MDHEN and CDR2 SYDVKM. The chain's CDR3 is CASSLMAGPGFVHF. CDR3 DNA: TGTGCCAGCAGTTTAATGGCGGGCCCCGGGTTCGTCCACTTT.

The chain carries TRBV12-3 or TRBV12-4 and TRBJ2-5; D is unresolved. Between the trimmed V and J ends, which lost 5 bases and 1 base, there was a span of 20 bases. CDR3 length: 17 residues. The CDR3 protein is CASSLPPVRQRQETQYF. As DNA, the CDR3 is TGTGCCAGCAGTCTGCCCCCTGTGCGGCAGCGCCAAGAGACCCAGTACTTC.

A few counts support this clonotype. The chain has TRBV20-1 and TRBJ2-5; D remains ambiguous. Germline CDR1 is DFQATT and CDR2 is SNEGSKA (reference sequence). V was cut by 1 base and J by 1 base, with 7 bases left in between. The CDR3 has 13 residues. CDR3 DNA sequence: TGCAGTGCTAGAGGGTTCAGCCAAGAGACCCAGTACTTC. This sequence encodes CSARGFSQETQYF.